This T cell receptor beta chain emerged from a study of glioma-infiltrating T cells after dendritic cell vaccination. About the research overall: Patients had newly diagnosed or recurrent glioblastoma and received dendritic cell vaccines.

This clone appeared a single time. Time point meaning: after dendritic cell vaccination, including at tumor progression/relapse. No glioblastoma patient carried an isocitrate dehydrogenase mutation. After removal of 6 bases from V and 7 bases from J, the junction contained 14 bases not matched to a gene. The length of the CDR3 is 16 residues. Germline V lookup: CDR1 KGHSH, CDR2 LQKENI. Measured with immunoSEQ multiplex PCR; TCRdb has only the in-frame clones, and not every one. The data hold around 10,000 clones, with roughly 77% observed a single time. V usage is TRBV18 and J usage is TRBJ1-4; 7 bases agree with TRBD1. This TCR was recovered from a human donor with glioblastoma. Sequencing was performed on blood, taken after dendritic cell vaccination. The CDR3 DNA reads TGTGCCAGCTCCCCCCAGACAGGGCGCCTTCGTGAAAAACTGTTTTTT. Amino acid sequence: CASSPQTGRLREKLFF.